The source of this TCR beta chain is a study of blood T cell repertoires in COVID-19. In the study overall: Acute and convalescent COVID-19 samples came from the United States, Italy and Spain.

Those enrolled, adults aged roughly 18 to 89 years, came from about two dozen US areas. Per germline, CDR1 MNHEY and CDR2 SVGAGI. Unmatched junction bases numbered 8, after V lost 6 bases and J lost 6 bases. CDR3 length: 14 amino acids. In the source study's methods: Quantification of nucleated cells was approximated via reference gene primer amplification. Sequencing used immunoSEQ multiplex PCR; TCRdb keeps in-frame clones, though not all of them. V and J calls and clone size are those listed in that table; D and trimming were worked out from the DNA. Of 150,000 to 200,000 clones listed, roughly 89% are singletons.

The V call is TRBV6-5, the J call TRBJ1-5; 7 positions match TRBD1. Material for sequencing was PBMCs or T cells enriched from blood (not recorded which). The receptor was derived from a woman between 25 and 40 years old who had been exposed to COVID-19. The CDR3, as DNA: TGTGCCAGCAGAATAAACAGGGGCGGTCAGCCCCAGCATTTT. This codes for CASRINRGGQPQHF.